These 16 T cell receptor beta chains were sequenced from one sample in a study of blood T cell repertoires in COVID-19. Sequencing was performed with immunoSEQ multiplex PCR; in TCRdb, only in-frame clones are kept and a portion is missing. Of roughly 190,000 clones listed, approximately 85% are singletons. Sequenced material: peripheral blood. These receptor sequences come from a woman in her sixties or seventies with acute or convalescent COVID-19.

About this clone: One end of the junction fails to match germline, which may point to a read error. The chain couples TRBV20-1 to TRBJ2-2; 7 nucleotides agree with TRBD2. CDR1 is DFQATT and CDR2 is SNEGSKA in the germline V gene (reference sequence). The CDR3 spans 14 residues. CDR3 loop: CSASRSGNPGELFF. The CDR3 nucleotides read TGCAGTGCTAGTCGGAGCGGGAACCCCGGGGAGCTGTTTTTT.

The chain employs TRBV28 and TRBJ2-7; 7 nucleotides line up with TRBD1. Germline CDR1 and CDR2: MDHEN and SYDVKM. This CDR3 comprises 13 residues. Trimming took 5 bases from V and 5 from J; bases not matched to a gene: 6. The CDR3 here is CASSPGTEDEQYF. DNA for the CDR3: TGTGCCAGCAGTCCCGGGACAGAGGACGAGCAGTACTTC. The full variable domain, its missing parts supplied by reference TRBV28 and TRBJ2-7, is DVKVTQSSRYLVKRTGEKVFLECVQDMDHENMFWYRQDPGLGLRLIYFSYDVKMKEKGDIPEGYSVSREKKERFSLILESASTNQTSMYLCASSPGTEDEQYFGPGTRLTVT.

The rearrangement uses TRBV5-8 and TRBJ1-1, with unresolved D. The CDR3 is 13 residues long. Germline loops: CDR1 SGHTS, CDR2 YDEGEE. Trimming left V 7 bases short and J 6 bases short, with 16 bases between. CDR3 in amino acids: CASADLGVPEAFF. The CDR3, as DNA: TGTGCCAGCGCTGACCTCGGGGTCCCTGAAGCTTTCTTT.

The J gene is TRBJ1-5, the V gene TRBV19; D gene unclear. The length of the CDR3 is 13 residues. The germline gives CDR1 LNHDA, CDR2 SQIVND (reference sequence). V was trimmed by 5 bases and J by 4 bases, leaving 9 bases between them. CDR3 nucleotides: TGTGCCAGTAGTTCCTCTATGAATCAGCCCCAGCATTTT. Translation gives CASSSSMNQPQHF.

CDR3 sequence (DNA): TGTGCCAGCAGTTTGAGCGGCACCTATGGCTACACCTTC. Translating gives CASSLSGTYGYTF. The chain recombines TRBV27 with TRBJ1-2, with D unresolved. Trimming left V 3 bases short and J 4 bases short, with 9 bases between. This CDR3 is built from 13 residues. CDR1 MNHEY and CDR2 SMNVEV come from the germline V gene (reference sequence).

This chain joins TRBV9 and TRBJ2-1; D is perhaps TRBD2 (5 bases). CDR3 size: 15 residues. V lost 0 bases and J 0 bases, leaving 7 bases between the germline ends. Germline V lookup: CDR1 SGDLS, CDR2 YYNGEE. CDR3 sequence: CASSVGLASYNEQFF. The CDR3 coding sequence is TGTGCCAGCAGCGTAGGTCTAGCCTCCTACAATGAGCAGTTCTTC.

V gene TRBV28 combines with J gene TRBJ2-7; TRBD1 matches at 8 bases. The CDR3 contains 15 residues. Looked up from germline, CDR1 is MDHEN and CDR2 is SYDVKM. The trim removed 8 bases at V and 2 bases at J, leaving 11 bases unmatched. This CDR3 is CASLSGQGITYEQYF. Here the CDR3 DNA reads TGTGCCAGCCTCTCCGGACAGGGTATCACCTACGAGCAGTACTTC.

CDR3 protein: CASSLETGSTDTQYF. The CDR3 DNA reads as TGTGCCAGCAGCTTAGAGACAGGGAGCACAGATACGCAGTATTTT. This chain links TRBV7-9 with TRBJ2-3, with 7 bases matching TRBD1. Germline CDR1 is SEHNR and CDR2 is FQNEAQ (reference sequence). There are 15 residues in the CDR3. The V segment lost 1 base and the J segment 0 bases; nucleotides outside the gene matches: 1.

The chain carries TRBV5-5 and TRBJ2-5; possibly TRBD2 for D (6 bases). The CDR3 totals 16 residues. V was trimmed by 3 bases and J by 5 bases, leaving 20 bases between them. Germline assignment: CDR1 SGHKS and CDR2 YYEKEE (reference sequence). CDR3 DNA sequence: TGTGCCAGCAGCTGGGGGGATTTATGGGGATGGGAGACCCAGTACTTC. This gives the protein CASSWGDLWGWETQYF.

This chain connects TRBV7-2 to TRBJ1-4, with no clear D. CDR1 and CDR2 (germline): SGHTA, FQGNSA. This CDR3 comprises 16 residues. V lost 2 bases and J 0 bases, leaving 10 bases between the germline ends. The CDR3 reads CASSLWSGATNEKLFF. Written as DNA, the CDR3 is TGTGCCAGCAGCTTATGGTCCGGGGCAACTAATGAAAAACTGTTTTTT.

This rearrangement joins TRBV9 to TRBJ2-6; TRBD2 might be the D (6 bases). There are 18 residues in the CDR3. Germline V gene lookup returns CDR1 SGDLS and CDR2 YYNGEE. V was clipped by 3 bases and J by 4 bases, with 20 bases between them. The chain's CDR3 is CASSARLVVSPGANVLTF. Written as DNA, the CDR3 is TGTGCCAGCAGCGCTCGACTAGTTGTGTCGCCCGGGGCCAACGTCCTGACTTTC.

This clone has a single count. This chain uses TRBV7-8 with TRBJ2-7; the match to TRBD2 covers 8 bases. This CDR3 comprises 14 residues. Germline V lookup: CDR1 SGHVS, CDR2 FQNEAQ. The J segment lost 6 bases and the V segment lost 1 base, leaving 5 bases of the junction unmatched. CDR3 sequence: CASSLGAGAGEQYV. DNA of the CDR3: TGTGCCAGCAGCTTAGGAGCGGGAGCTGGCGAGCAGTACGTC.

V gene TRBV6-5 combines with J gene TRBJ2-2, with 11 bases identical to TRBD2. With 6 bases clipped from V and 5 bases from J, the junction kept 5 bases outside the gene matches. CDR1 MNHEY and CDR2 SVGAGI come from the germline V gene. This CDR3 comprises 15 residues. CDR3 nucleotides: TGTGCCAGCAGCGTCACTAGCGGGAGTACCGGGGAGCTGTTTTTT. Encoded protein: CASSVTSGSTGELFF.

The chain links TRBV28 to TRBJ1-2; no clear D gene. The CDR3 contains 14 residues. V lost 4 bases to trimming and J lost 5 bases, with 14 bases between them. Germline CDR1 is MDHEN and CDR2 is SYDVKM. CDR3 DNA: TGTGCCAGCAGTTCCCCGGGAGCCTCATATGGCTACACCTTC. This sequence encodes CASSSPGASYGYTF.

V and J are TRBV28 and TRBJ1-3, with D unresolved. Trimming removed 5 bases at V and 4 bases at J, with 6 bases between. Germline CDR1 is MDHEN and CDR2 is SYDVKM. The CDR3 is 12 amino acids. CDR3 nucleotide sequence: TGTGCCAGCAGTCCCAGGGGAAACACCATATATTTT. The encoded protein is CASSPRGNTIYF.

The chain is built from TRBV11-2 and TRBJ2-1, with 13 bases fitting TRBD2. Germline assignment: CDR1 SGHAT and CDR2 FQNNGV. Losses at the gene ends were 1 base for V and 5 bases for J; bases not matched to a gene: 5. The CDR3 is made up of 17 amino acids. The CDR3 reads CASSLVGTSGIHNEQFF. DNA for the CDR3: TGTGCCAGCAGCTTAGTAGGGACTAGCGGGATCCACAATGAGCAGTTCTTC.